This TCR beta chain stems from a study of blood T cell repertoires in COVID-19. Study as a whole: The United States, Italy and Spain provided the acute and convalescent COVID-19 samples. PBMCs, B-cell-depleted T cells, or T cells provided the cDNA or gDNA that made up the material.

Repertoires were generated with immunoSEQ multiplex PCR, while TCRdb's copy carries only in-frame clones and drops some. There are 170,000 or so clones in the sample; over 75% occur only once, and around 7% lies in the top ten. A single count supports this clone. The specimen was peripheral blood. The TCR comes from a man between 65 and 80 years old with active or convalescent COVID-19.

The CDR3 spells CAWSKGPSLDEQYF. CDR3 nucleotide sequence: TGTGCCTGGAGTAAAGGTCCGAGTCTAGACGAGCAGTACTTC. This chain connects TRBV30 to TRBJ2-7; no definite D call. The V end lost 2 bases, the J end lost 5 bases, and 16 bases lay between the germline ends. The CDR3 spans 14 residues. Germline CDR1 and CDR2: GTSNPN and SVGIG (reference sequence).